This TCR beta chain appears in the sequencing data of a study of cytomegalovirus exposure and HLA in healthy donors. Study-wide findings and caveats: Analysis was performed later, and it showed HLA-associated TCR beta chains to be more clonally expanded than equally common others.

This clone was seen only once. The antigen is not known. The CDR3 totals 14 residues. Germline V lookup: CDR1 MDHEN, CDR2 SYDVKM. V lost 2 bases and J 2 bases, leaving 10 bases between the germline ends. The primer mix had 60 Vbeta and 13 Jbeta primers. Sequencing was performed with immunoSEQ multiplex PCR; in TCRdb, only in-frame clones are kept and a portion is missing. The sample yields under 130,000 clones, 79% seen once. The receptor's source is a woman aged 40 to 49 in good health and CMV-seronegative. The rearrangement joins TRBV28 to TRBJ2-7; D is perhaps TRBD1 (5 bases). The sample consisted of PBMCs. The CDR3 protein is CASSLGEGAYEQYF. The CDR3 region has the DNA TGTGCCAGCAGTTTAGGGGAAGGGGCCTACGAGCAGTACTTC.